These 29 T cell receptor beta chains share one sample of origin, sequenced in a study of T cells in Graves' hyperthyroidism and ophthalmopathy. Regions amplified from RNA transcripts were the TCR beta CDR3 regions. First-round RT-PCR with HTBI primers amplified the TCR CDR3 region. Each CDR3 protein is one row after TCRdb ran MiXCR on the multiplex PCR reads. The sample includes roughly 700,000 distinct CDR3 sequences, 35% of them seen just once. The sequenced material came from blood. These receptors were collected from a woman aged 40 to 55 with Graves' hyperthyroidism.

This clonotype was recorded many times. V and J are TRBV29-1 and TRBJ1-1; D unclear. Trimming took 3 bases from V and 3 from J, leaving 5 bases between them. Germline-derived CDR1 and CDR2 are SQVTM and ANQGSEA. The CDR3 runs 11 residues. The CDR3 nucleotides are TGCAGCGTTGAGGACTACACTGAAGCTTTCTTT. Translating it yields CSVEDYTEAFF.

The genes are TRBV9 and TRBJ2-7; the match to TRBD2 covers 8 bases. Germline CDR1 SGDLS, CDR2 YYNGEE. This CDR3 region has 14 residues. The V and J ends lost 0 bases and 4 bases, in that order; junction bases with no gene match: 3. CDR3 DNA: TGTGCCAGCAGCGTAGGCGGGGGGAATTACGAGCAGTACTTC. Its protein is CASSVGGGNYEQYF.

This clonotype was counted ten times or more. The chain recombines TRBV7-9 with TRBJ1-6, with TRBD1 matching over 9 bases. Germline-derived CDR1 and CDR2 are SEHNR and FQNEAQ (reference sequence). The CDR3 is made up of 15 amino acids. Germline trimming cut 5 bases from V and 7 bases from J; bases unmatched to any gene: 6. This CDR3 is CASSLRGQGNSPLHF. CDR3 in DNA: TGTGCCAGCAGCCTACGGGGACAGGGAAATTCACCCCTCCACTTT.

This clonotype has just a few counts. This chain connects TRBV15 to TRBJ2-7, with D unresolved. Germline loops: CDR1 LNHNV, CDR2 YYDKDF (reference sequence). The V end was cut by 0 bases, the J end by 0 bases, with 12 bases between. The CDR3 has 16 amino acids. The DNA of the CDR3 is TGTGCCACCAGCAGAGATCCGGGCGGTCTCTCCTACGAGCAGTACTTC. This codes for CATSRDPGGLSYEQYF.

There are many counts of this clonotype. The V and J genes are TRBV7-2 and TRBJ1-5; possibly TRBD1 for D (6 bases). Germline V gives CDR1 SGHTA, CDR2 FQGNSA. The V end lost 5 bases, the J end lost 7 bases, and 12 bases lay between the germline ends. The length of the CDR3 is 13 residues. The DNA of the CDR3 is TGTGCCAGCAGCCCCTACCAGGGGCAGCCCCAGCATTTT. Its protein is CASSPYQGQPQHF.

This clonotype was detected ten times or more. The chain links TRBV6-1 to TRBJ2-2; D unresolved. CDR1 is MNHNS and CDR2 is SASEGT in the germline V gene. The CDR3 loop spans 16 amino acids. Trimming took off 5 bases at V and 1 base at J, with 14 bases between the two ends. Written as DNA, the CDR3 is TGTGCCAGCAGTCGTCCTCGCTTAGGGAACACCGGGGAGCTGTTTTTT. Its translation is CASSRPRLGNTGELFF.

This clonotype was detected many times. The V gene is TRBV24-1, the J gene TRBJ2-2; 7 nucleotides agree with TRBD1. CDR1 KGHDR and CDR2 SFDVKD come from the germline V gene. The length of the CDR3 is 15 residues. V shed 2 bases and J 8 bases; nucleotides not matched to a gene: 7. The chain's CDR3 is CATSDSEEGAGELFF. The CDR3 DNA reads as TGTGCCACCAGTGATTCGGAAGAGGGGGCTGGGGAGCTGTTTTTT.

The gene calls are TRBV10-3 and TRBJ2-2; 8 nucleotides agree with TRBD1. Germline V CDR1 and CDR2: ENHRY, SYGVKD. The length of the CDR3 is 15 residues. Trimming removed 3 bases from V and 7 bases from J; junction bases left unmatched: 7. The CDR3 here is CAISDYVDRDGELFF. The CDR3 DNA reads TGTGCCATCAGTGATTATGTGGACAGGGACGGGGAGCTGTTTTTT.

The chain is built from TRBV7-2 and TRBJ2-7; 8 bases align to TRBD2. V gave up 3 bases and J gave up 5 bases; unmatched junction bases: 6. The length of the CDR3 is 14 residues. Germline-derived CDR1 and CDR2 are SGHTA and FQGNSA. In DNA, the CDR3 is TGTGCCAGCAGCTTCGGCGGGAGGTCCCACGAGCAGTACTTC. Translated, it gives CASSFGGRSHEQYF. Using reference TRBV7-2 and TRBJ2-7 for the parts outside the CDR3, the full variable domain is GAGVSQSPSNKVTEKGKDVELRCDPISGHTALYWYRQSLGQGLEFLIYFQGNSAPDKSGLPSDRFSAERTGGSVSTLTIQRTQQEDSAVYLCASSFGGRSHEQYFGPGTRLTVT.

Concerning this clonotype: A single base separates this from a much larger clone, so it may be a read error. CDR3 in amino acids: CSVLFLLSTEAFF. The CDR3 DNA sequence: TGCAGCGTCCTTTTTCTCCTGAGCACTGAAGCTTTCTTT. The chain has TRBV29-1 and TRBJ1-1; D ambiguous. Looked up from germline, CDR1 is SQVTM and CDR2 is ANQGSEA. This CDR3 is built from 13 residues. Trimming took 6 bases from V and 4 from J, leaving 15 bases between them.

The chain is built from TRBV7-2 and TRBJ2-3; 10 bases fit TRBD1. The CDR3 runs 16 residues. CDR1 SGHTA and CDR2 FQGNSA come from the germline V gene. V dropped 5 bases and J dropped 11; count of bases not matched to a gene: 16. The CDR3 bases are TGTGCCAGCAGCGCCAATGGGGGACAGGGGTCTACTGAGCAGTATTTT. Protein product: CASSANGGQGSTEQYF. The full variable domain, completed using reference TRBV7-2 and TRBJ2-3, is GAGVSQSPSNKVTEKGKDVELRCDPISGHTALYWYRQSLGQGLEFLIYFQGNSAPDKSGLPSDRFSAERTGGSVSTLTIQRTQQEDSAVYLCASSANGGQGSTEQYFGPGTRLTVL.

This clonotype was found many times. The V and J genes are TRBV12-3 or TRBV12-4 and TRBJ1-1, with D tentatively TRBD1 (6 bases). V lost 7 bases, J lost 0 bases, and 9 bases lay in between. This CDR3 region has 13 residues. CDR3 DNA sequence: TGTGCCAGCACCGGACAGATGAACACTGAAGCTTTCTTT. Amino acids: CASTGQMNTEAFF.

This chain uses TRBV20-1 with TRBJ2-7; perhaps TRBD2 as D (6 bases). CDR1 and CDR2 (germline): DFQATT, SNEGSKA (reference sequence). V lost 2 bases to trimming and J lost 6 bases, with 20 bases between them. CDR3 length equals 15 residues. CDR3 DNA sequence: TGCAGTGCTAGACCTCCGGGACTCTCGTCTGGCGAGCAGTACTTC. Amino acids: CSARPPGLSSGEQYF.

In its sample, this clonotype was seen a few times. This chain joins TRBV7-8 and TRBJ1-4, with TRBD1 matching 7 bases. Germline V lookup: CDR1 SGHVS, CDR2 FQNEAQ. CDR3 size: 18 residues. The junction had 16 bases not matched to a gene; V was cut back by 4 bases and J by 5 bases. The CDR3 nucleotides read TGTGCCAGCAGCTGGGCCCTCGACCGGGACAGCGCGAATGAAAAACTGTTTTTT. It specifies CASSWALDRDSANEKLFF.

This clonotype has a handful of counts. This chain connects TRBV4-3 to TRBJ1-2; D possibly corresponds to TRBD1 (5 bases). Trimming took off 0 bases at V and 5 bases at J, with 13 bases between the two ends. The CDR3 has 15 residues. Germline V gene data show CDR1 as LGHNA and CDR2 as YSLEER. CDR3 coding DNA: TGCGCCAGCAGCCAAGAACGGGGGAGTCTGTATGGCTACACCTTC. This gives the protein CASSQERGSLYGYTF.

This clonotype was seen at least ten times. The chain carries TRBV12-3 or TRBV12-4 and TRBJ2-6, with D tentatively TRBD2 (5 bases). The CDR3 runs 16 residues. V gave up 4 bases and J gave up 1 base, with 11 bases separating them. In DNA, the CDR3 is TGTGCCAGCAGTTCAAACGAGGGTTCTGGGGCCAACGTCCTGACTTTC. This gives the protein CASSSNEGSGANVLTF.

The sample holds many counts of this clonotype. The chain is built from TRBV7-9 and TRBJ1-5; D is unclear. Germline CDR1 and CDR2: SEHNR and FQNEAQ (reference sequence). The CDR3 contains 14 residues. The germline V and J ends were trimmed by 5 bases and 5 bases, with 13 bases remaining between them. The CDR3 loop is CASSPPGVYQPQHF. The CDR3 DNA is TGTGCCAGCAGCCCCCCCGGGGTCTATCAGCCCCAGCATTTT.

This clonotype was seen just once. The CDR3 DNA reads TGCGCCAGCAGCCAAGTTTTTATCCCTACTCTCGCATTGCCCCAGCATTTT. It translates to CASSQVFIPTLALPQHF. The chain recombines TRBV4-1 with TRBJ1-5; D not resolved. Germline V CDR1 and CDR2: MGHRA, YSYEKL. The V and J ends lost 1 base and 9 bases respectively, with 22 bases between them. The CDR3 is made up of 17 amino acids.

There are a few counts of this clonotype. The chain has TRBV19 and TRBJ1-5; a weak D match, TRBD1 (5 bases). Deletions cut 4 bases from V and 1 base from J, with 11 bases between. The CDR3 covers 15 residues. Per the germline V gene, CDR1 is LNHDA and CDR2 is SQIVND (reference sequence). CDR3 nucleotides: TGTGCCAGTAGTACCCGGGACGGGAGCAATCAGCCCCAGCATTTT. It translates to CASSTRDGSNQPQHF.

J is TRBJ1-6 and V is TRBV10-3, with 9 bases that match TRBD1. With 10 bases clipped from V and 7 bases from J, the junction kept 11 bases outside the gene matches. The germline V gene encodes CDR1 ENHRY and CDR2 SYGVKD. CDR3 length: 15 amino acids. The CDR3 reads CAKRKYDRGNSPLHF. DNA of the CDR3: TGTGCCAAGAGGAAATATGACAGGGGGAATTCACCCCTCCACTTT.

The V call is TRBV12-3 or TRBV12-4, the J call TRBJ2-5; TRBD1 matches at 7 bases. This CDR3 is 14 amino acids long. After removal of 2 bases from V and 5 bases from J, the junction contained 5 bases not matched to a gene. The CDR3, as DNA: TGTGCCAGCAGTTTATCCGGGACAGCTGAGACCCAGTACTTC. This encodes CASSLSGTAETQYF.

V is TRBV7-8 and J is TRBJ2-5, with D unclear. Germline V gene data show CDR1 as SGHVS and CDR2 as FQNEAQ. The CDR3 has 14 amino acids. Deletions cut 2 bases from V and 4 bases from J, with 11 bases between. The CDR3 sequence: CASSLNPWGETQYF. The CDR3 DNA sequence: TGTGCCAGCAGCTTAAACCCCTGGGGAGAGACCCAGTACTTC.

Regarding this clonotype: With a much larger clone just one base away, this may be a read error. V gene TRBV10-3 combines with J gene TRBJ1-1; D gene ambiguous. V shed 4 bases and J shed 4 bases, with 13 bases lying between them. The CDR3 has 14 residues. Looked up from germline, CDR1 is ENHRY and CDR2 is SYGVKD. Here the CDR3 DNA reads TGTGCCATCAGTGGTACAGCTTCGAGCACTGAAGCTTTCTTT. Its translation is CAISGTASSTEAFF.

As concerns this clonotype: Compared with germline, one end of the junction differs, possibly owing to a read error. This chain connects TRBV7-2 to TRBJ2-7; D gene ambiguous. The germline gives CDR1 SGHTA, CDR2 FQGNSA. CDR3 length: 13 amino acids. The CDR3 protein is CASSFKLPGEQCF. CDR3 in DNA: TGTGCCAGCAGCTTTAAACTGCCGGGCGAGCAGTGCTTC.

The chain uses TRBV29-1 and TRBJ2-7; 10 nucleotides align to TRBD2. There are 15 residues in the CDR3. The trim removed 4 bases at V and 2 bases at J, leaving 8 bases unmatched. Germline V gene data show CDR1 as SQVTM and CDR2 as ANQGSEA. The DNA for the CDR3 is TGCAGCGTTGTACTAGCGGGACGGACCGCCTACGAGCAGTACTTC. It codes for CSVVLAGRTAYEQYF.

There are many counts of this clonotype. The rearrangement links TRBV14 to TRBJ1-3; D unclear. Germline V gene lookup returns CDR1 SGHDN and CDR2 FVKESK. With 5 bases removed from V and 0 bases from J, the gap between germline ends came to 8 bases. The CDR3 covers 14 residues. The CDR3 here is CASSYRTSGNTIYF. In nucleotides, the CDR3 is TGTGCCAGCAGCTACAGAACCTCTGGAAACACCATATATTTT.

This clonotype was detected many times. The rearrangement links TRBV10-3 to TRBJ2-5; 9 bases map to TRBD2. This CDR3 has 14 amino acids. In germline, CDR1 is ENHRY, CDR2 SYGVKD. V shed 10 bases and J 5 bases; nucleotides not matched to a gene: 11. DNA for the CDR3: TGTGCCACGAGAAGTAGCGGGGGTCAGGAGACCCAGTACTTC. It specifies CATRSSGGQETQYF.

Only a few counts were recorded for this clonotype. This chain joins TRBV19 and TRBJ1-1, with 9 nucleotides matching TRBD1. Germline lookup yields CDR1 LNHDA and CDR2 SQIVND (reference sequence). Trimming cost V 10 bases and J 0 bases; bases outside gene matches: 3. This CDR3 region has 13 residues. The CDR3 DNA reads as TGTGCCACGCGGGACAGGGTGAACACTGAAGCTTTCTTT. Encoded protein: CATRDRVNTEAFF.

J is TRBJ2-1 and V is TRBV10-3, with TRBD1 matching over 8 bases. Germline CDR1 ENHRY, CDR2 SYGVKD. V lost 2 bases, J lost 8 bases, and 8 bases stayed unmatched. The CDR3 loop spans 15 amino acids. The CDR3 is CAISEGQGARDEQFF. The CDR3 DNA is TGTGCCATCAGTGAGGGCCAGGGGGCGCGAGATGAGCAGTTCTTC.